A single T cell receptor (beta chain) is shown here with its context. Its specificity is unknown. This record belongs to a study of tissue T cells after allogeneic stem cell transplantation. Study-wide results and caveats: Alloreactivity or antigen specificity of tissue TCRs was not determined; some clones might be host cells. Shared clones across patients were few; motif clustering revealed tissue-specific shared signatures.

V lost 6 bases and J lost 5, with 11 bases in between. This CDR3 comprises 11 residues. Looked up from germline, CDR1 is DFQATT and CDR2 is SNEGSKA (reference sequence). Method: immunoSEQ multiplex PCR; TCRdb's copy keeps in-frame clones and lacks some. This sample has 28,000 or so clones, with less than 95% found just once. The sequencing here drew on blood, taken before transplantation. V is TRBV20-1 and J is TRBJ2-7; D remains ambiguous. This sequence was found in a male donor at least 60 years old who later had graft-versus-host disease after an allogeneic stem cell transplant. Here the CDR3 reads CSALWANEQYF. CDR3 DNA: TGCAGTGCACTTTGGGCGAACGAGCAGTACTTC.